These 17 T cell receptor beta chains share one sample of origin, sequenced in a study of response to subunit inactivated influenza vaccine (dated by TCRdb to 2016 to 2019). Receptors were amplified or captured by RT-PCR. Sequencing was carried out with an Illumina HiSeq 2500. TCRdb took the public reads, trimmed them with fastp at Q25, ran MiXCR for clone calling and kept in-frame beta chains. Each entry merges the rows of one CDR3 protein and shows their most common DNA and genes. The sample has around 520,000 distinct CDR3 sequences on record, 12% of them singletons. The top ten clonotypes cover roughly 10% of the sample. This specimen was PBMCs from blood, taken on the day of vaccination. The receptors derive from a man in his fifties or sixties who received an inactivated influenza vaccine. Donor details come from another sample of the same person, matched by shared clones.

This chain joins TRBV11-2 and TRBJ2-1; TRBD2 matches 8 bases. V lost 5 bases, J lost 15 bases, and 6 bases stayed unmatched. CDR1 and CDR2 (germline): SGHAT, FQNNGV. The CDR3 contains 11 residues. The CDR3 is CASSPGTRLFF. In nucleotides, the CDR3 is TGTGCCAGCAGCCCTGGGACTAGATTGTTCTTC.

The chain combines TRBV28 with TRBJ1-6; 7 positions agree with TRBD1. Germline assignment: CDR1 MDHEN and CDR2 SYDVKM. The V gene end was trimmed by 1 base and the J gene end by 7 bases; junction bases not matched to a gene: 4. The length of the CDR3 is 15 residues. The CDR3 loop reads CASSLFGTENSPLHF. The CDR3 DNA is TGTGCCAGCAGTTTATTTGGGACAGAGAATTCACCCCTCCACTTT.

This clonotype showed up many times. The V call is TRBV12-3 or TRBV12-4, the J call TRBJ1-4; D may be TRBD1 (5 bases). Deletions cut 4 bases from V and 13 bases from J, with 10 bases between. CDR3 length equals 11 residues. The CDR3 DNA reads as TGTGCCAGCAGTTCCAGCGGGGGACTGTTTTTT. Its protein is CASSSSGGLFF.

V usage is TRBV12-3 or TRBV12-4 and J usage is TRBJ1-5; D call uncertain. The V end was cut by 1 base, the J end by 6 bases, with 7 bases between. This CDR3 has 13 residues. CDR3 DNA: TGTGCCAGCAGTTTAGTAACGGGTCAGCCCCAGCATTTT. Translating gives CASSLVTGQPQHF.

On this clonotype: The junction departs from germline at one end; a sequencing error may be responsible. The genes are TRBV4-2 and TRBJ2-7, with 7 positions matching TRBD1. This CDR3 has 13 amino acids. Germline V gene data show CDR1 as LGHNA and CDR2 as YNFKEQ. CDR3 bases: TGTGCCAGCAGCCAGCAACAGGGGTACGAGCAGTGCTTC. Protein product: CASSQQQGYEQCF.

This sequence joins TRBV6-1 and TRBJ2-5, with D maybe TRBD2 (5 bases). Trimming removed 8 bases at V and 0 bases at J, with 10 bases between. The length of the CDR3 is 13 residues. Germline loops: CDR1 MNHNS, CDR2 SASEGT. CDR3 protein: CASVGGYQETQYF. In DNA, the CDR3 is TGTGCCAGCGTCGGCGGGTACCAAGAGACCCAGTACTTC.

This clonotype was detected ten times or more. The rearrangement joins TRBV12-3 or TRBV12-4 to TRBJ2-1, with TRBD1 as a possible D gene (6 bases). V lost 3 bases to trimming and J lost 7 bases, with 16 bases between them. The CDR3 sequence is 15 residues long. CDR3 loop: CASSLTRQERNEQFF. The CDR3 DNA reads as TGTGCCAGCAGTTTGACGCGACAGGAGAGAAATGAGCAGTTCTTC.

This chain links TRBV6-5 with TRBJ2-1; possible D gene TRBD1, 5 bases. The CDR3 sequence is 18 residues long. V was cut by 2 bases and J by 6 bases, with 23 bases left in between. Germline CDR1 reads MNHEY; CDR2 reads SVGAGI. CDR3 nucleotide sequence: TGTGCCAGCAGTTACGGGAACAGGTTACGGGTACAAGGCAATGAGCAGTTCTTC. Translated, it gives CASSYGNRLRVQGNEQFF.

There are a few counts of this clonotype. This sequence joins TRBV5-1 and TRBJ2-6; a weak D match, TRBD1 (5 bases). The germline V gene encodes CDR1 SGHRS and CDR2 YFSETQ. The CDR3 runs 16 residues. The V end was cut by 2 bases, the J end by 2 bases, with 11 bases between. The CDR3 reads CASSFQGTAGANVLTF. In nucleotides, the CDR3 is TGCGCCAGCAGCTTTCAGGGAACAGCTGGGGCCAACGTCCTGACTTTC. Looking up the rest from reference TRBV5-1 and TRBJ2-6 gives the full variable domain: KAGVTQTPRYLIKTRGQQVTLSCSPISGHRSVSWYQQTPGQGLQFLFEYFSETQRNKGNFPGRFSGRQFSNSRSEMNVSTLELGDSALYLCASSFQGTAGANVLTFGAGSRLTVL.

Concerning this clonotype itself: One end of the junction is discordant with germline, which a read error may explain. The rearrangement joins TRBV7-8 to TRBJ2-3; 12 nucleotides agree with TRBD2. Germline loops: CDR1 SGHVS, CDR2 FQNEAQ. This CDR3 is 15 amino acids long. CDR3 nucleotides: TGTGCCAGCAGCGAAGCTAGCGGGAGGGGGGATACGCAGTGTTTT. As protein: CASSEASGRGDTQCF.

The CDR3 sequence is CASSQVSGGPGYEQYF. DNA of the CDR3: TGCGCCAGCAGCCAAGTGTCGGGAGGCCCAGGGTACGAGCAGTACTTC. The chain is built from TRBV4-3 and TRBJ2-7; 7 nucleotides match TRBD2. Germline V gene data show CDR1 as LGHNA and CDR2 as YSLEER. V lost 1 base, J lost 4 bases, and 10 bases stayed unmatched. The CDR3 consists of 16 residues.

The rearrangement links TRBV3-1 to TRBJ2-2, with 12 bases lining up with TRBD2. Germline CDR1 reads LGHDT; CDR2 reads YNNKEL (reference sequence). V lost 1 base and J lost 4; bases outside the gene matches: 4. The CDR3 covers 17 residues. In DNA form, the CDR3 reads TGTGCCAGCAGCCAAGGGACTAGCGGGGCACGCACCGGGGAGCTGTTTTTT. It specifies CASSQGTSGARTGELFF.

This clonotype turned up a few times. The V call is TRBV12-3 or TRBV12-4, the J call TRBJ2-5; the match to TRBD2 covers 10 bases. The J segment lost 2 bases and the V segment lost 5 bases, leaving 8 bases of the junction unmatched. The CDR3 consists of 16 residues. As DNA, the CDR3 is TGTGCCAGCAGTGCCACTAGCGGGGCGCCTCAAGAGACCCAGTACTTC. It yields the protein CASSATSGAPQETQYF.

This clonotype occurred many times. V is TRBV12-3 or TRBV12-4 and J is TRBJ2-1, with 7 bases identical to TRBD2. The V segment lost 6 bases and the J segment 7 bases; nucleotides outside the gene matches: 0. This CDR3 region has 11 residues. The CDR3, as DNA: TGTGCCAGCAGACTAGCGAATGAGCAGTTCTTC. The encoded protein is CASRLANEQFF.

In this sample, this clonotype turned up a few times. The genes are TRBV7-9 and TRBJ2-5; D is unclear. Per germline, CDR1 SEHNR and CDR2 FQNEAQ (reference sequence). Between the trimmed V and J ends, which lost 3 bases and 5 bases, there was a span of 10 bases. The CDR3 covers 13 residues. CDR3 sequence (DNA): TGTGCCAGCAGCTTCTCCCCGCTGGAGACCCAGTACTTC. Protein product: CASSFSPLETQYF.

This sequence joins TRBV2 and TRBJ1-2; D is uncertain. The CDR3 is made up of 13 amino acids. In germline, CDR1 is SNHLY, CDR2 FYNNEI. V was pared by 7 bases and J by 1 base, with 10 bases between. The CDR3 region is CASTGAINYGYTF. CDR3 coding DNA: TGTGCCAGCACGGGTGCCATTAACTATGGCTACACCTTC.

This clonotype showed up many times. V gene TRBV12-3 or TRBV12-4 combines with J gene TRBJ2-1, with D possibly being TRBD1 (5 bases). CDR3 size: 12 residues. Between the trimmed V and J ends, which lost 3 bases and 11 bases, there was a span of 11 bases. In nucleotides, the CDR3 is TGTGCCAGCAGTTTCGGCAGGGCGAAGCAGTTCTTC. This gives the protein CASSFGRAKQFF.